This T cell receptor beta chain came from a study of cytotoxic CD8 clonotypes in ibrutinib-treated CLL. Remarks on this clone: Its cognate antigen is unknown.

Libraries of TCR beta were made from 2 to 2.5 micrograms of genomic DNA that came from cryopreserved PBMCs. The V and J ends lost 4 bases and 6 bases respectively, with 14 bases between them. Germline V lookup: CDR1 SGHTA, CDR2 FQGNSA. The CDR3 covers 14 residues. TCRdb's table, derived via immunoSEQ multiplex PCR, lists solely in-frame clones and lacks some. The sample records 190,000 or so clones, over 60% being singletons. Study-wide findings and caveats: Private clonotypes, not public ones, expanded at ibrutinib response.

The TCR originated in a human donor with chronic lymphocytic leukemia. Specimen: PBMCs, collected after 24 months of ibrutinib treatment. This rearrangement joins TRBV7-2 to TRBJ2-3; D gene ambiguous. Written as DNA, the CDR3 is TGTGCCAGCAGCTCCGGTACACCCCCGGATACGCAGTATTTT. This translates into CASSSGTPPDTQYF.